The 6 T cell receptor beta chains below all came from one sample that was sequenced in a study of T cell responses to AZD1222 COVID-19 vaccine (TCRdb year 2021). In light of the paper, this sample's time point label describes: baseline before first vaccination. The library was produced with the immunoSEQ multiplex PCR assay. The immuneACCESS repertoire file appears here via TCRdb, limited to in-frame rearrangements. These files lack a portion of the clones; in checked studies, under half of the deficit traces to unresolved V genes, and the cause of the others is not known. The sample includes about 150,000 clones, with roughly 90% observed a single time. Around 18% of the sample goes to the ten largest clones. The sample here was peripheral blood, taken on day 0 of AZD1222 vaccination. The receptors were sampled from an adult in good health.

The V gene is TRBV5-1, the J gene TRBJ1-6; a possible D gene is TRBD1 (6 bases). Trimming pared 1 base from V and 8 bases from J, leaving 10 bases between. This CDR3 is built from 14 residues. Germline lookup yields CDR1 SGHRS and CDR2 YFSETQ. The CDR3 reads CASSLTGYDSPLHF. The CDR3 coding sequence is TGCGCCAGCAGCTTGACAGGGTATGATTCACCCCTCCACTTT.

This chain joins TRBV7-8 and TRBJ1-5; D gene uncertain. The CDR3 length is 12 residues. Germline CDR1 and CDR2: SGHVS and FQNEAQ. Trimming stripped 4 bases from V and 6 bases from J, with 7 bases between. The CDR3 nucleotides read TGTGCCAGCAGCTCCGCCAGTCAGCCCCAGCATTTT. Translating gives CASSSASQPQHF.

The V gene is TRBV6-5, the J gene TRBJ2-7; D might be TRBD1 (5 bases). This CDR3 spans 11 amino acids. Germline V lookup: CDR1 MNHEY, CDR2 SVGAGI. V shed 2 bases and J shed 12 bases, with 11 bases lying between them. The CDR3 nucleotides are TGTGCCAGCAGTTACGGCAGGGTTACGTACTTC. Amino acid sequence: CASSYGRVTYF.

This chain links TRBV13 with TRBJ2-7; tentative D call: TRBD2 (5 bases). The CDR3 length is 16 residues. V lost 2 bases and J 2 bases, leaving 16 bases between the germline ends. CDR1 is PRHDT and CDR2 is FYEKMQ in the germline V gene (reference sequence). CDR3 amino acids: CASSLYGESPTYEQYF. Written as DNA, the CDR3 is TGTGCCAGCAGCTTATATGGGGAGTCCCCCACCTACGAGCAGTACTTC.

V is TRBV24-1 and J is TRBJ1-2, with D perhaps matching TRBD1 (5 bases). Germline-derived CDR1 and CDR2 are KGHDR and SFDVKD. CDR3 length: 14 amino acids. With 4 bases removed from V and 4 bases from J, the gap between germline ends came to 12 bases. DNA of the CDR3: TGTGCCACCAGTGACCCGACAGCCATCTATGGCTACACCTTC. This codes for CATSDPTAIYGYTF.

This chain joins TRBV20-1 and TRBJ1-6, with D maybe TRBD1 (6 bases). Germline V gives CDR1 DFQATT, CDR2 SNEGSKA (reference sequence). V was cut by 3 bases and J by 10 bases, with 13 bases left in between. The length of the CDR3 is 13 residues. In DNA, the CDR3 is TGCAGTGCTAGTAGGGGGTCTGGGTCACCCCTCCACTTT. It is translated as CSASRGSGSPLHF.